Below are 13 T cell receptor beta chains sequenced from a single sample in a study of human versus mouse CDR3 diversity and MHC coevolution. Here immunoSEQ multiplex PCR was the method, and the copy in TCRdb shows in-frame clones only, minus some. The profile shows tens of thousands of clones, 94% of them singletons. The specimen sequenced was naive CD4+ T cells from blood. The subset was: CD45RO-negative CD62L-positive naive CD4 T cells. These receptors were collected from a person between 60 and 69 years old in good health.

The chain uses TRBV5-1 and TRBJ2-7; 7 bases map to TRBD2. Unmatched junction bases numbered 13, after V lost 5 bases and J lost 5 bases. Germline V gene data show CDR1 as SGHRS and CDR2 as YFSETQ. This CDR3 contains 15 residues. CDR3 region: CASSTLAGEAHEQYF. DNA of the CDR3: TGCGCCAGCAGTACCCTGGCGGGAGAAGCGCACGAGCAGTACTTC. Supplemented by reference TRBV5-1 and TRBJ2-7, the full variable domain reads KAGVTQTPRYLIKTRGQQVTLSCSPISGHRSVSWYQQTPGQGLQFLFEYFSETQRNKGNFPGRFSGRQFSNSRSEMNVSTLELGDSALYLCASSTLAGEAHEQYFGPGTRLTVT.

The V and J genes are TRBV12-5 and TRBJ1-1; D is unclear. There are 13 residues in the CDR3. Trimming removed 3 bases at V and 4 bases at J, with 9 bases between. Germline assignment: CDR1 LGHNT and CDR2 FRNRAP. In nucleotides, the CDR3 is TGTGCTAGTGGTTTAAACTCAGGCACTGAAGCTTTCTTT. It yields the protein CASGLNSGTEAFF.

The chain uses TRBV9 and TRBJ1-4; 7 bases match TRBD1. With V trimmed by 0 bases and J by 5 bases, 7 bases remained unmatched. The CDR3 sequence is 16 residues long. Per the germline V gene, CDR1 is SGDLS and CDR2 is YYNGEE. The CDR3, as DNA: TGTGCCAGCAGCGTAGGTCCAACAGGGGAAAATGAAAAACTGTTTTTT. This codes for CASSVGPTGENEKLFF. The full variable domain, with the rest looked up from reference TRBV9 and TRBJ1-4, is DSGVTQTPKHLITATGQRVTLRCSPRSGDLSVYWYQQSLDQGLQFLIQYYNGEERAKGNILERFSAQQFPDLHSELNLSSLELGDSALYFCASSVGPTGENEKLFFGSGTQLSVL.

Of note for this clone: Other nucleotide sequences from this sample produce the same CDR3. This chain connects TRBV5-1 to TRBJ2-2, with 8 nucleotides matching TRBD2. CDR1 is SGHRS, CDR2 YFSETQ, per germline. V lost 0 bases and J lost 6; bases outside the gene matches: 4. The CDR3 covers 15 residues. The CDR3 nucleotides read TGCGCCAGCAGCTTGGACGGGAGGGCCCCCGGGGAGCTGTTTTTT. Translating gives CASSLDGRAPGELFF.

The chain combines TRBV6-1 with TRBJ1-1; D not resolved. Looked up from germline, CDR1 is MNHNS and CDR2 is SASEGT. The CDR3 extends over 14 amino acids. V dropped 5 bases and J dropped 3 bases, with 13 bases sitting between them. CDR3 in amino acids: CASSLAGSDTEAFF. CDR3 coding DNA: TGTGCCAGCAGTCTGGCGGGGTCGGACACTGAAGCTTTCTTT.

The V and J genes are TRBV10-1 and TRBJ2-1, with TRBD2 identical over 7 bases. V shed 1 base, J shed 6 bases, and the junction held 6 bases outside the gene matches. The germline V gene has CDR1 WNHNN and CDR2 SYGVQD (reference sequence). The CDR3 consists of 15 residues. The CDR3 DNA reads TGCGCCAGCAGTGAGTGGCGACTAGCCCGCAATGAGCAGTTCTTC. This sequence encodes CASSEWRLARNEQFF.

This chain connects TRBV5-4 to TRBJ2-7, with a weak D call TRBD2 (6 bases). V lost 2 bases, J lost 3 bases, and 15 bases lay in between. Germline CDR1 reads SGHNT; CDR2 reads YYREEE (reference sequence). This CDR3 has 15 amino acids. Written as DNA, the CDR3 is TGTGCCAGCAGCTTAATAGGAGGGACTGTCTACGAGCAGTACTTC. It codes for CASSLIGGTVYEQYF.

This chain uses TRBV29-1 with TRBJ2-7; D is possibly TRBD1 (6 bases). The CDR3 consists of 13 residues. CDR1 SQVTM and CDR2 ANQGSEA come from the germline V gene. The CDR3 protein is CSVLGQLTGEQYF. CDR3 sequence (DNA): TGCAGTGTGCTAGGACAGCTGACTGGCGAGCAGTACTTC.

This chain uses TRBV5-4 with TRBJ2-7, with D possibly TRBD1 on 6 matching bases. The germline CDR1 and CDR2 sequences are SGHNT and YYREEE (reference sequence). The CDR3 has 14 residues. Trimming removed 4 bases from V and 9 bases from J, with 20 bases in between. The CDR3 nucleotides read TGTGCCAGCAGCGGAACCGGGACAACCTCAGTGCAGTACTTC. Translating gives CASSGTGTTSVQYF.

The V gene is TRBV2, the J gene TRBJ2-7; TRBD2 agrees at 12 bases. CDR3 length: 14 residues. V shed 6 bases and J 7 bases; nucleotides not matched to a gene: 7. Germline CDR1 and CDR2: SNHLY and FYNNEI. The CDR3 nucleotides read TGTGCCAGCAGGCAAGGACTAGCGGGAATGGAGCAGTACTTC. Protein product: CASRQGLAGMEQYF.

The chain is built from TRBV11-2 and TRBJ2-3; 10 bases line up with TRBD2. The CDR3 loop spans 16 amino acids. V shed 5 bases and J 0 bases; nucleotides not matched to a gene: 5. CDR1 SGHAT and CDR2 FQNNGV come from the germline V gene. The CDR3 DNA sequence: TGTGCCAGCAGCCGCCGACTAGCGGGTAGCACAGATACGCAGTATTTT. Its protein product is CASSRRLAGSTDTQYF.

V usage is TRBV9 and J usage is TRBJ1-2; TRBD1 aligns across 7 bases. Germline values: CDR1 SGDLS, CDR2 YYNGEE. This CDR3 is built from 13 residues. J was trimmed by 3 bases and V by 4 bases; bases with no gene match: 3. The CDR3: CASSFTGDYGYTF. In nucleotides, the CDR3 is TGTGCCAGCAGCTTCACAGGGGACTATGGCTACACCTTC.

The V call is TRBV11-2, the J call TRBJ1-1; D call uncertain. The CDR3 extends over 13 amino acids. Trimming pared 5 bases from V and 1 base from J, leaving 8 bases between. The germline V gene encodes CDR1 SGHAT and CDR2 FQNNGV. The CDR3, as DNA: TGTGCCAGCAGCGGCGGGCCGAACACTGAAGCTTTCTTT. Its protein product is CASSGGPNTEAFF.